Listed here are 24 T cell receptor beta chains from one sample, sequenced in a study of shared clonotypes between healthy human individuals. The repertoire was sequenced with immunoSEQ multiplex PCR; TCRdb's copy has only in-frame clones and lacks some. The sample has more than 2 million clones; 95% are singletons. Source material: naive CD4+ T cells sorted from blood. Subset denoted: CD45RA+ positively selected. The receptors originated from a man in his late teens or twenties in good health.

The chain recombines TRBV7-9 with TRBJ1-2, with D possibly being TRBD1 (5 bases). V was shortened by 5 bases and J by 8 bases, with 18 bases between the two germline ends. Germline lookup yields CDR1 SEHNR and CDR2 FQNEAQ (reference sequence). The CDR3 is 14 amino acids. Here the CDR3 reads CASSQGVNAGGYTF. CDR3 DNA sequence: TGTGCCAGCAGCCAAGGGGTCAACGCGGGCGGCTACACCTTC.

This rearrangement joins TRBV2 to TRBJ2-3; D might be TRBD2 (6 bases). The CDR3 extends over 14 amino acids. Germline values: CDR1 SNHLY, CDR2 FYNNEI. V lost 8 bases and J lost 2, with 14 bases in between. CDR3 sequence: CASGGLQYTDTQYF. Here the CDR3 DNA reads TGTGCCAGCGGGGGACTCCAATACACAGATACGCAGTATTTT.

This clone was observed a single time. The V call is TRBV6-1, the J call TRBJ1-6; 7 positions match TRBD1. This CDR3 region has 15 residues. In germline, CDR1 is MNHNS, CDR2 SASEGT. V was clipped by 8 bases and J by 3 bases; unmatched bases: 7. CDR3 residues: CASHFDRDYNSPLHF. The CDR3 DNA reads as TGTGCCAGCCACTTTGACAGGGACTATAATTCACCCCTCCACTTT.

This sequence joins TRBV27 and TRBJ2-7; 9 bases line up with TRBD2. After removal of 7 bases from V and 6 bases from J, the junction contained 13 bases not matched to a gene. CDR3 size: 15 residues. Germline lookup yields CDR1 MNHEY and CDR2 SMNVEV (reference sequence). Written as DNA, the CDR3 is TGTGCCAGCACCAAGTGGCGGGAGGGCCCTGGCGAGCAGTACTTC. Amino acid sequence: CASTKWREGPGEQYF.

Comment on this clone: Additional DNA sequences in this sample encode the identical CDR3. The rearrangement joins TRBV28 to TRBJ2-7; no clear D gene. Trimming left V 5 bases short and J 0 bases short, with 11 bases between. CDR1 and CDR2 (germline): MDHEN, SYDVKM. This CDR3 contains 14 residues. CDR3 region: CASSTPGRSYEQYF. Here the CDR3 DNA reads TGTGCCAGCAGTACCCCTGGCCGCTCCTACGAGCAGTACTTC.

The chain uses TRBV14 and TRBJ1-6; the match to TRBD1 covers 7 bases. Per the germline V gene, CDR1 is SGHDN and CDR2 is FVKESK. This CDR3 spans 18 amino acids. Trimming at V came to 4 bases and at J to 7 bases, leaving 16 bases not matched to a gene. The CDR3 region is CASSRERTGRNRNSPLHF. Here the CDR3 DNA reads TGTGCCAGCAGCCGAGAACGGACAGGTCGGAATAGGAATTCACCCCTCCACTTT.

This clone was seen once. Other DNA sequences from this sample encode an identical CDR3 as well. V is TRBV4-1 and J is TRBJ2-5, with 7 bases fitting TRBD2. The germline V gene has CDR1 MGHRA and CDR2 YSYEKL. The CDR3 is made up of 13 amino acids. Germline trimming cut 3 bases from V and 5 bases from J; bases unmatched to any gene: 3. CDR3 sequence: CASSQGLLETQYF. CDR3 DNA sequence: TGCGCCAGCAGCCAGGGACTATTGGAGACCCAGTACTTC.

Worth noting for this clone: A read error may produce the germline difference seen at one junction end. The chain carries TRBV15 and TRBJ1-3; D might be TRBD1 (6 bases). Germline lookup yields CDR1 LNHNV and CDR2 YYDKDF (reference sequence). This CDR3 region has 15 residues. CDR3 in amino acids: CATSAGTSSGNAIYF. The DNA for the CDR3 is TGTGCCACCAGCGCCGGGACAAGCTCTGGAAACGCCATATATTTT.

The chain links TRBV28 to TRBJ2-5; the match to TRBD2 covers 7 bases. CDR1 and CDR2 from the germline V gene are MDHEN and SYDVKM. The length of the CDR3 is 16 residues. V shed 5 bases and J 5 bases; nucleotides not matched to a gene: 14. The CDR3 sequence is CASSTSGAGAGETQYF. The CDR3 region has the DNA TGTGCCAGCAGTACCTCCGGGGCGGGAGCGGGGGAGACCCAGTACTTC. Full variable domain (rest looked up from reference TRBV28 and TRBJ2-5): DVKVTQSSRYLVKRTGEKVFLECVQDMDHENMFWYRQDPGLGLRLIYFSYDVKMKEKGDIPEGYSVSREKKERFSLILESASTNQTSMYLCASSTSGAGAGETQYFGPGTRLLVL.

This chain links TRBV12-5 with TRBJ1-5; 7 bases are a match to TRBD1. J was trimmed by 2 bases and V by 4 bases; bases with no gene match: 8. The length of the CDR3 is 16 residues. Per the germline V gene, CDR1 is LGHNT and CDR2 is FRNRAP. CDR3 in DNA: TGTGCTAGTGGTTACGGAGACAGGGTGGGCAATCAGCCCCAGCATTTT. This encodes CASGYGDRVGNQPQHF.

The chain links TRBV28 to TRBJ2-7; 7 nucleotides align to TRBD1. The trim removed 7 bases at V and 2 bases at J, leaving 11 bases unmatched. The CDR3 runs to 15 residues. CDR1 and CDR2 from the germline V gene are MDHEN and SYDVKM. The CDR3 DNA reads TGTGCCAGCAACAAGACAGGGAAGAAACCCTACGAGCAGTACTTC. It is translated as CASNKTGKKPYEQYF.

Written as DNA, the CDR3 is TGTGCCAGCAGTGTCCGGGACGGGGGAGAGACCCAGTACTTC. Its translation: CASSVRDGGETQYF. The J gene is TRBJ2-5, the V gene TRBV2, with D tentatively TRBD2 (6 bases). CDR3 length: 14 amino acids. CDR1 SNHLY and CDR2 FYNNEI come from the germline V gene. Trimming removed 4 bases at V and 4 bases at J, with 13 bases between. The full variable domain, its missing parts supplied by reference TRBV2 and TRBJ2-5, is EPEVTQTPSHQVTQMGQEVILRCVPISNHLYFYWYRQILGQKVEFLVSFYNNEISEKSEIFDDQFSVERPDGSNFTLKIRSTKLEDSAMYFCASSVRDGGETQYFGPGTRLLVL.

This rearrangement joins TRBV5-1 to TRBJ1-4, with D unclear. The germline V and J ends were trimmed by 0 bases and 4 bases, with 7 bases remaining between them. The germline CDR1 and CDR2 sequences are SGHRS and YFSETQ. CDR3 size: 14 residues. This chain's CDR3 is CASSLDGINEKLFF. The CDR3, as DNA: TGCGCCAGCAGCTTGGATGGGATTAATGAAAAACTGTTTTTT.

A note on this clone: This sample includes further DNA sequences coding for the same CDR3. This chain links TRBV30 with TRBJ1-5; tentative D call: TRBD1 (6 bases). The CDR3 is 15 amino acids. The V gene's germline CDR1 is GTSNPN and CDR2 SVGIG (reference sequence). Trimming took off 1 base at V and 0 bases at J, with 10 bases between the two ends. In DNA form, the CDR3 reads TGTGCCTGGAGTGAGACAGGCCCTAGCAATCAGCCCCAGCATTTT. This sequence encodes CAWSETGPSNQPQHF.

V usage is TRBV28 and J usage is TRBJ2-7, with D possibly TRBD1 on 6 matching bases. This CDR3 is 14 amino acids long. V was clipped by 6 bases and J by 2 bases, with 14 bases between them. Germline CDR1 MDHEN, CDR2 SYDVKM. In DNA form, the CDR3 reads TGTGCCAGCAGCCGCCCAGGGGTAACCTACGAGCAGTACTTC. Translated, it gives CASSRPGVTYEQYF.

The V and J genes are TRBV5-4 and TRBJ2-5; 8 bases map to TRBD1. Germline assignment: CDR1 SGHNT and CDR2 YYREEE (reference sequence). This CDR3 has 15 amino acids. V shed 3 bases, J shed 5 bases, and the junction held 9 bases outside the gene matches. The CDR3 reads CASSSRQGLRETQYF. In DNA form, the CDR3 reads TGTGCCAGCAGCTCCCGACAGGGGTTGAGGGAGACCCAGTACTTC. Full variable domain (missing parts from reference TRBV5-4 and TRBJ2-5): ETGVTQSPTHLIKTRGQQVTLRCSSQSGHNTVSWYQQALGQGPQFIFQYYREEENGRGNFPPRFSGLQFPNYSSELNVNALELDDSALYLCASSSRQGLRETQYFGPGTRLLVL.

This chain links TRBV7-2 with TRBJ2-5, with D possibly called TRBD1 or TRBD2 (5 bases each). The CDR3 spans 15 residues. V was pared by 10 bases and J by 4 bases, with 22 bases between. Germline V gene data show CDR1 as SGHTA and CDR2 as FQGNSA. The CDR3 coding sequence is TGTGCCACCTCACCAAACCGGGGCGGAGGAGAGACCCAGTACTTC. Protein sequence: CATSPNRGGGETQYF.

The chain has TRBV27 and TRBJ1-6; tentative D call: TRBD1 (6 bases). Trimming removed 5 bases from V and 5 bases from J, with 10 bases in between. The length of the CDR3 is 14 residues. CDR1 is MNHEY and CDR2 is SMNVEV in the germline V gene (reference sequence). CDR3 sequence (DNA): TGTGCCAGCAGTCAGGGGCAGAATAATTCACCCCTCCACTTT. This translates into CASSQGQNNSPLHF.

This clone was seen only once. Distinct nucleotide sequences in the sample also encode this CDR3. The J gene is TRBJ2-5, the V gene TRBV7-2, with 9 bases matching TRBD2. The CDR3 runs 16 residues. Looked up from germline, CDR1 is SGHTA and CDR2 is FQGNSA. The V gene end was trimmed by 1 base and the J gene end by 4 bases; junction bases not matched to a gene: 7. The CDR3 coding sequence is TGTGCCAGCAGCTTAGGGGGCGGGAGGGCCGGAGAGACCCAGTACTTC. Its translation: CASSLGGGRAGETQYF.

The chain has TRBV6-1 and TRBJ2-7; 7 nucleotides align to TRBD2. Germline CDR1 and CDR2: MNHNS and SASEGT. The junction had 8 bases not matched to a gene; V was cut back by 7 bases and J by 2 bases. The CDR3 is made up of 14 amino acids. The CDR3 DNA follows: TGTGCCAGCATCCCCTCAGCGGGGCCCTACGAGCAGTACTTC. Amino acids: CASIPSAGPYEQYF.

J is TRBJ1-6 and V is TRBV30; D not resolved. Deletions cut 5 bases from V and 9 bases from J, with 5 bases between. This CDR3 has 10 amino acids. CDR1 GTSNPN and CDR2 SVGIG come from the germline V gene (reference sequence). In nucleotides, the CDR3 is TGTGCCTGGGGAGGTTCACCCCTCCACTTT. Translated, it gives CAWGGSPLHF.

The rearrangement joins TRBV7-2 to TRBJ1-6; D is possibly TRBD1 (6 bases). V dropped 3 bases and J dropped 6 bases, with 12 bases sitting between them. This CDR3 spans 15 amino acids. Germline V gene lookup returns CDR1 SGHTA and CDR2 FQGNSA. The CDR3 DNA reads TGTGCCAGCAGCTTCCGGGGAGGGGGTAATTCACCCCTCCACTTT. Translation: CASSFRGGGNSPLHF.

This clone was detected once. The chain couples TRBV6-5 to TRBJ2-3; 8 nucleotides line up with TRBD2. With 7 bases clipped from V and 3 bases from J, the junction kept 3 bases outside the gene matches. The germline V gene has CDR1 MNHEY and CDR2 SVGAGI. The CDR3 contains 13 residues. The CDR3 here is CASKRGRTDTQYF. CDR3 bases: TGTGCCAGCAAACGCGGGAGGACAGATACGCAGTATTTT.

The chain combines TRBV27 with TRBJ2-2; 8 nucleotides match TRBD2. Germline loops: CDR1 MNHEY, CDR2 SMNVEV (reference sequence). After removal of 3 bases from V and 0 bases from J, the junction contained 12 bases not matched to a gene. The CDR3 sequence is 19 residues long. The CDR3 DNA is TGTGCCAGCAGTTTCCACCTTAAGGGGACTAGGTCGAACACCGGGGAGCTGTTTTTT. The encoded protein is CASSFHLKGTRSNTGELFF.